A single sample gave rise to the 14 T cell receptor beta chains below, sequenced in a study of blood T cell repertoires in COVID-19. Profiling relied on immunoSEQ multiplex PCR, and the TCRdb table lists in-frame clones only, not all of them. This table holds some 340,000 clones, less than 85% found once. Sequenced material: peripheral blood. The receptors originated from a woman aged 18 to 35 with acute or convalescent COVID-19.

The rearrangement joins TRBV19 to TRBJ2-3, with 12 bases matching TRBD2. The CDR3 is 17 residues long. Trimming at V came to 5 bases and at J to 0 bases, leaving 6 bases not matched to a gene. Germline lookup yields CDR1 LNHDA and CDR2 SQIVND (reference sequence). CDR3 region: CASSLRTSGVSTDTQYF. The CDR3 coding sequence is TGTGCCAGTAGTCTCAGGACTAGCGGGGTGAGCACAGATACGCAGTATTTT.

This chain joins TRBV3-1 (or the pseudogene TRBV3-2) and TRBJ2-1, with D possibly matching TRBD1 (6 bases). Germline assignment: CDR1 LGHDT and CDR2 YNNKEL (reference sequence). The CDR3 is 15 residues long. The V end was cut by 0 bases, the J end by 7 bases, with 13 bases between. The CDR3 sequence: CASSQEGWGLNEQFF. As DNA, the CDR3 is TGTGCCAGCAGCCAAGAGGGGTGGGGGCTTAATGAGCAGTTCTTC.

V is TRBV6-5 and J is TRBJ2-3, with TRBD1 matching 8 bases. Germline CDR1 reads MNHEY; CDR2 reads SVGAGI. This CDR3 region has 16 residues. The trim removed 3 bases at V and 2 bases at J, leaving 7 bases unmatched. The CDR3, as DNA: TGTGCCAGCAGTTATGAGGGACAGGCGTCCACAGATACGCAGTATTTT. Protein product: CASSYEGQASTDTQYF.

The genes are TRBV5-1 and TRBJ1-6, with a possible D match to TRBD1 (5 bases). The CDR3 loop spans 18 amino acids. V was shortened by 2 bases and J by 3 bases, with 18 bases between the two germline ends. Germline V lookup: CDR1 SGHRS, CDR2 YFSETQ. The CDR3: CASSFGEEAGGYNSPLHF. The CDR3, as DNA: TGCGCCAGCAGCTTTGGCGAAGAAGCCGGGGGCTATAATTCACCCCTCCACTTT.

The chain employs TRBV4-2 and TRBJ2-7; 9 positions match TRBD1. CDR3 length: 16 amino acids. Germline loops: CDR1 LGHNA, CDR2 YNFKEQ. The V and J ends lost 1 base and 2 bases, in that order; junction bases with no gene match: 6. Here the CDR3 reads CASSQGRDRVTYEQYF. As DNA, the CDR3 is TGTGCCAGCAGCCAAGGCCGGGACAGGGTAACCTACGAGCAGTACTTC.

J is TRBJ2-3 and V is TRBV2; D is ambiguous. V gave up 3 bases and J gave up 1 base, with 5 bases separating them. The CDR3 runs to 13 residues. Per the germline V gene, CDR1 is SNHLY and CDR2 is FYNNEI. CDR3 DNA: TGTGCCAGCAGTGAGCGGCGCACAGATACGCAGTATTTT. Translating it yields CASSERRTDTQYF.

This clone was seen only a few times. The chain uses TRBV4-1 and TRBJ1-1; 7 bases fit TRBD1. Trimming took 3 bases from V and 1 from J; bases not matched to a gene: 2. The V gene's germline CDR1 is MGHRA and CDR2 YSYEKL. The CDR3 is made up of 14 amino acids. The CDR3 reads CASSHRQGNTEAFF. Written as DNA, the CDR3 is TGCGCCAGCAGCCATAGACAGGGGAACACTGAAGCTTTCTTT.

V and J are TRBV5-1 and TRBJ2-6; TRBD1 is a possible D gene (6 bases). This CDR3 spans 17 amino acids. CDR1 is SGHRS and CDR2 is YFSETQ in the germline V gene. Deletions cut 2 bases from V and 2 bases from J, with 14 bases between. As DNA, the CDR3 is TGCGCCAGCAGCTTTACAGGGATGGTGGCTGGGGCCAACGTCCTGACTTTC. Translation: CASSFTGMVAGANVLTF.

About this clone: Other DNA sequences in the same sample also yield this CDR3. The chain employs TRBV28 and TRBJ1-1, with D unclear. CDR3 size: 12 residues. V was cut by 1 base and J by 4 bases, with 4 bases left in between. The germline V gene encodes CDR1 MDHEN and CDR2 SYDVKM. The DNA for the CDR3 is TGTGCCAGCAGTTTATCAGGCACTGAAGCTTTCTTT. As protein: CASSLSGTEAFF.

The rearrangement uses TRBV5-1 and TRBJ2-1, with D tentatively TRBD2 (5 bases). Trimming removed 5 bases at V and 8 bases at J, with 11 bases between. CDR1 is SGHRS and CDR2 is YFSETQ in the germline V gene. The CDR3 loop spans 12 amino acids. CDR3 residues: CASRLGGDEQFF. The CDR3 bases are TGCGCCAGCAGACTAGGAGGCGATGAGCAGTTCTTC.

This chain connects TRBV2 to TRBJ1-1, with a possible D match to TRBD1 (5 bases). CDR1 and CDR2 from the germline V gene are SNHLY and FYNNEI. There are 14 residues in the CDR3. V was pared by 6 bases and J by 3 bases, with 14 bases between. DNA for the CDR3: TGTGCCAGCAGAGGGGTCCGTGGGTACACTGAAGCTTTCTTT. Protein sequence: CASRGVRGYTEAFF.

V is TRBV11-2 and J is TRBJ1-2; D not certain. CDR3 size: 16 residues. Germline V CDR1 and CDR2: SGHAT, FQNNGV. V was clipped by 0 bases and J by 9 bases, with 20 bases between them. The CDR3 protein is CASSLEFIVSAGRYTF. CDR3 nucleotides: TGTGCCAGCAGCTTAGAATTCATTGTCTCGGCGGGCCGCTACACCTTC.

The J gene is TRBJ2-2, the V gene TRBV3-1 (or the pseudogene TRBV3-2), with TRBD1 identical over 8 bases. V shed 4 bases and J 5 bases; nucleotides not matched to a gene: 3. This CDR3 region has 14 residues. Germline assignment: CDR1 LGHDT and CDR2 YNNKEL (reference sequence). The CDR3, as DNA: TGTGCCAGCAGCCGGGACAGGATAACCGGGGAGCTGTTTTTT. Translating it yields CASSRDRITGELFF.

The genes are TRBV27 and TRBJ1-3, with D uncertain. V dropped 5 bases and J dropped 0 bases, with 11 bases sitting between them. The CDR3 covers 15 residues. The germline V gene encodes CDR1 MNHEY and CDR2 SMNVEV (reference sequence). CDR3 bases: TGTGCCAGCAGTATCACAGCCAGCTCTGGAAACACCATATATTTT. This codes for CASSITASSGNTIYF.